The 12 T cell receptor beta chains below come from one sample, sequenced in a study of radiotherapy plus CTLA-4 blockade in lung cancer (dated 2018 in TCRdb). Receptor amplification or capture employed the immunoSEQ multiplex PCR assay. TCRdb obtained this table from immuneACCESS and retained in-frame rearrangements with V and J assigned. These tables miss some clones; where compared with another copy, unresolved V genes account for less than half of the shortfall, and the remainder is unexplained. This sample lists 43,000 or so clones; roughly 63% were detected once. The ten largest make up about 18% of the sample. The input for sequencing was peripheral blood, taken from a patient treated with radiotherapy plus ipilimumab. The origin of the receptors is a human donor with non-small cell lung cancer who had a partial response to radiotherapy plus ipilimumab.

This chain connects TRBV29-1 to TRBJ1-1; maybe TRBD1 (6 bases). V was clipped by 7 bases and J by 1 base, with 13 bases between them. This CDR3 region has 13 residues. Germline V CDR1 and CDR2: SQVTM, ANQGSEA. CDR3 nucleotides: TGCAGCGGGGGACACGCACCGAACACTGAAGCTTTCTTT. Its protein is CSGGHAPNTEAFF.

V and J are TRBV6-1 and TRBJ2-7, with D maybe TRBD1 (6 bases). Per germline, CDR1 MNHNS and CDR2 SASEGT. V was cut by 2 bases and J by 2 bases, with 16 bases left in between. CDR3 size: 16 residues. The CDR3 region has the DNA TGTGCCAGCAGTGAAATCCCAGGGGCGGACCCCTACGAGCAGTACTTC. It translates to CASSEIPGADPYEQYF.

This clone was seen just once. The chain employs TRBV27 and TRBJ2-1; TRBD2 aligns across 12 bases. Trimming at V came to 6 bases and at J to 6 bases, leaving 0 bases not matched to a gene. Germline V lookup: CDR1 MNHEY, CDR2 SMNVEV (reference sequence). The CDR3 loop spans 13 amino acids. The CDR3 bases are TGTGCCAGCAGACTAGCGGGGGGCAATGAGCAGTTCTTC. It codes for CASRLAGGNEQFF.

The V call is TRBV11-2, the J call TRBJ2-3; D ambiguous. Trimming left V 7 bases short and J 1 base short, with 6 bases between. Germline-derived CDR1 and CDR2 are SGHAT and FQNNGV. The CDR3 loop spans 12 amino acids. The chain's CDR3 is CASTQGTDTQYF. DNA of the CDR3: TGTGCCAGCACCCAGGGCACAGATACGCAGTATTTT.

The genes are TRBV9 and TRBJ1-2; 7 nucleotides align to TRBD1. The V gene end was trimmed by 0 bases and the J gene end by 2 bases; junction bases not matched to a gene: 4. The CDR3 has 15 amino acids. Germline loops: CDR1 SGDLS, CDR2 YYNGEE. The CDR3 reads CASSVESTGNYGYTF. The CDR3 DNA is TGTGCCAGCAGCGTAGAGTCGACAGGGAACTATGGCTACACCTTC.

A note on this clone: Other DNA sequences from this sample encode an identical CDR3 as well. The CDR3 sequence is CASSQSFSHTATNEKLFF. The CDR3 DNA reads TGCGCCAGCAGCCAATCCTTTTCCCATACTGCAACTAATGAAAAACTGTTTTTT. The chain combines TRBV4-1 with TRBJ1-4; no clear D gene. V lost 2 bases, J lost 0 bases, and 16 bases lay in between. Per the germline V gene, CDR1 is MGHRA and CDR2 is YSYEKL. CDR3 length: 18 amino acids.

In this sample, this clone turned up once. The chain couples TRBV19 to TRBJ2-1; TRBD1 aligns across 9 bases. From germline, CDR1 is LNHDA and CDR2 SQIVND (reference sequence). The ends lost 8 bases at V and 13 bases at J; junction bases unmatched: 9. This CDR3 has 12 amino acids. The CDR3 spells CASGTGTRTQFF. The CDR3 region has the DNA TGTGCCAGTGGGACAGGGACGAGAACCCAGTTCTTC.

The J gene is TRBJ2-5, the V gene TRBV27, with 8 positions matching TRBD2. Losses at the gene ends were 4 bases for V and 5 bases for J; bases not matched to a gene: 9. This CDR3 comprises 15 residues. Germline loops: CDR1 MNHEY, CDR2 SMNVEV (reference sequence). CDR3 protein: CASSYQGLGAETQYF. In DNA form, the CDR3 reads TGTGCCAGCAGTTACCAGGGACTAGGTGCGGAGACCCAGTACTTC.

V gene TRBV2 combines with J gene TRBJ2-5; D is possibly TRBD2 (5 bases). Germline CDR1 SNHLY, CDR2 FYNNEI. The V and J ends lost 5 bases and 5 bases respectively, with 12 bases between them. CDR3 length equals 13 residues. The CDR3 DNA reads as TGTGCCAGCAGTCCAGGAGGTGGGGAGACCCAGTACTTC. Protein sequence: CASSPGGGETQYF.

J is TRBJ2-7 and V is TRBV19; 12 bases agree with TRBD1. V gave up 7 bases and J gave up 7 bases; unmatched junction bases: 11. The CDR3 length is 15 residues. The germline CDR1 and CDR2 sequences are LNHDA and SQIVND (reference sequence). This CDR3 is CASKAAGQGASEQYF. CDR3 DNA: TGTGCCAGTAAGGCCGCGGGACAGGGGGCTAGTGAGCAGTACTTC.

The V gene is TRBV5-4, the J gene TRBJ1-1; a possible D gene is TRBD1 (6 bases). Trimming left V 3 bases short and J 4 bases short, with 16 bases between. The CDR3 spans 15 residues. The germline gives CDR1 SGHNT, CDR2 YYREEE (reference sequence). In DNA form, the CDR3 reads TGTGCCAGCAGCTATCTGGGGGGGGCTGGCACTGAAGCTTTCTTT. This translates into CASSYLGGAGTEAFF.

About this clone itself: Other nucleotide sequences from this sample produce the same CDR3. The J gene is TRBJ1-5, the V gene TRBV30; D uncertain. CDR3 length: 13 residues. CDR1 and CDR2 from the germline V gene are GTSNPN and SVGIG (reference sequence). V was pared by 1 base and J by 4 bases, with 8 bases between. CDR3 loop: CAWSGGRNQPQHF. The DNA of the CDR3 is TGTGCCTGGAGTGGTGGCAGAAATCAGCCCCAGCATTTT. Based on the CDR3 plus reference TRBV30 and TRBJ1-5, the full variable domain is SQTIHQWPATLVQPVGSPLSLECTVEGTSNPNLYWYRQAAGRGLQLLFYSVGIGQISSEVPQNLSASRPQDRQFILSSKKLLLSDSGFYLCAWSGGRNQPQHFGDGTRLSIL.